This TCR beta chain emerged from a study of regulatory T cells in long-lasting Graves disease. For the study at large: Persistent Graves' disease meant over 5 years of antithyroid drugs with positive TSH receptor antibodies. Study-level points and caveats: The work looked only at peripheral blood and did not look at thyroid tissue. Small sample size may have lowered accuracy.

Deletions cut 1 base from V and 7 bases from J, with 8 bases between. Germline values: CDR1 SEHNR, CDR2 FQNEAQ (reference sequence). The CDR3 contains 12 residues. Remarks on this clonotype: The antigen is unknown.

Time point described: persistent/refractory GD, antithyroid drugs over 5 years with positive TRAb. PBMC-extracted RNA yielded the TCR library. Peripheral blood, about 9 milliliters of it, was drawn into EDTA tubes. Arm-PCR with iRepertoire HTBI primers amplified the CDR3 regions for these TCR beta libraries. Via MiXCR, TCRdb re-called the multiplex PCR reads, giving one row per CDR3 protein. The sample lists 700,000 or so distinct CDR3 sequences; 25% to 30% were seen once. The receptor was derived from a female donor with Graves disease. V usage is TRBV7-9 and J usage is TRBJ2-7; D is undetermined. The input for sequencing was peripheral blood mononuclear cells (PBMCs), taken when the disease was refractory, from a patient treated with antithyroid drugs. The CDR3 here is CASSLVRGEQYF. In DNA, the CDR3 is TGTGCCAGCAGCTTAGTTCGCGGTGAGCAGTACTTC.